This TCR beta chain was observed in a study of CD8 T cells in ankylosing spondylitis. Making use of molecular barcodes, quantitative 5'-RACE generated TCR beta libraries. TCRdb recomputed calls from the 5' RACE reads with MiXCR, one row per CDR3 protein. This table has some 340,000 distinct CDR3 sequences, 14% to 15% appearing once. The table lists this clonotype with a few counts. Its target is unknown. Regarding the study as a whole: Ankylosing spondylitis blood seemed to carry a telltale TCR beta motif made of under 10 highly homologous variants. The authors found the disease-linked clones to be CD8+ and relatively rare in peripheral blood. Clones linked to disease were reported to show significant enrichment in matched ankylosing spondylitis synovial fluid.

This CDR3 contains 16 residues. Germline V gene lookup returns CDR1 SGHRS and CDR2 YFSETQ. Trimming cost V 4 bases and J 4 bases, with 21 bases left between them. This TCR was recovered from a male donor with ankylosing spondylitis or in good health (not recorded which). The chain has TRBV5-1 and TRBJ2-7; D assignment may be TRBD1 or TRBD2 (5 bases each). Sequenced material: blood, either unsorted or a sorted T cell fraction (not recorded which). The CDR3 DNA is TGCGCCAGCAGCCTCGGGACCGTTGTGAGTTTGTACGAGCAGTACTTC. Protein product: CASSLGTVVSLYEQYF.